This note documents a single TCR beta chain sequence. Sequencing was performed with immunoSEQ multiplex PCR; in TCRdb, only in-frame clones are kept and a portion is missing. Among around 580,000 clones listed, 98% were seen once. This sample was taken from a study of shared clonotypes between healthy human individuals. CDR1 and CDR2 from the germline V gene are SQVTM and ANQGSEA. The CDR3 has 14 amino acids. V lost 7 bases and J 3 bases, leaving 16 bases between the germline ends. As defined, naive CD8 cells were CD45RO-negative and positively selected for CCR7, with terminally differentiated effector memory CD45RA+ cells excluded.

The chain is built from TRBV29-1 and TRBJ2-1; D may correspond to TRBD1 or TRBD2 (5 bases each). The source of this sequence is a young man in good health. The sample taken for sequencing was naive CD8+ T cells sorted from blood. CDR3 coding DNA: TGCAGCGCCGTAGGGGAGCAGGACTACAATGAGCAGTTCTTC. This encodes CSAVGEQDYNEQFF.